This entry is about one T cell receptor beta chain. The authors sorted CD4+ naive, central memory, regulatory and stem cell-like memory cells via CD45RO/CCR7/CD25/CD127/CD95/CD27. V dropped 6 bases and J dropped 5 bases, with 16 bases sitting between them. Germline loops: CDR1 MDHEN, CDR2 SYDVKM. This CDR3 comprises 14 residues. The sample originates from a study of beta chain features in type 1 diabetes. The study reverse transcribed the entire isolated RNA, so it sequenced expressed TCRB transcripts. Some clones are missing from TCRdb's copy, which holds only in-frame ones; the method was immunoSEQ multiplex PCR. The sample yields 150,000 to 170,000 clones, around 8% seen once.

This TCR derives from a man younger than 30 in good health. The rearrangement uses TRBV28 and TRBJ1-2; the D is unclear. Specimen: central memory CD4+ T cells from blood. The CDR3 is CASSPPVEGYGYTF. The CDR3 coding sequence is TGTGCCAGCAGCCCCCCCGTCGAGGGTTATGGCTACACCTTC.